The entry that follows covers one T cell receptor beta chain sequence. Per the authors' pipeline: Amplifying reference gene primers gave estimates of nucleated cell counts. Here immunoSEQ multiplex PCR was the method, and the copy in TCRdb shows in-frame clones only, minus some. The DNA was the basis for D and trimming; V, J and clone size are from that table. The sample lists fewer than 50,000 clones, around four fifths occurring once. The sample belongs to a study of blood T cell repertoires in COVID-19. The overall study: Samples came from the United States, Italy and Spain, spanning acute and convalescent COVID-19. Nucleic acid was either cDNA or gDNA, and it came from T cells, B-cell-depleted T cells, or PBMCs.

The TCR comes from a woman over 75 with active or convalescent COVID-19. Sequenced: peripheral blood.

CDR3 DNA: TGTGCCAGCAGCAAGAGACTAGCGGGGGCCTACAATGAGCAGTTCTTC. Amino acids: CASSKRLAGAYNEQFF. J is TRBJ2-1 and V is TRBV9; 12 bases line up with TRBD2. The CDR3 is 16 residues long. The V segment lost 4 bases and the J segment 2 bases; nucleotides outside the gene matches: 4. Germline CDR1 SGDLS, CDR2 YYNGEE.